This T cell receptor (beta chain) was captured in a study of identical twins (dated by TCRdb to about 2016). With regard to the full study: To test whether fetal clonotypes persist, the study used deep sequencing on TCR alpha and beta repertoires from monozygotic twins, unrelated adults of various ages, and cord blood. Replicate twin experiments were performed at different times using different library preparation protocols to rule out contamination.

Study-wide findings and limitations: Recombination models systematically underestimated out-of-frame TCR alpha sharing in monozygotic twins but agreed with sharing between unrelated individuals. Fewer insertions were carried by abundant cord blood beta clonotypes; a weaker similar trend was observed in young adult naive repertoires, while no such trend was observed in memory repertoires. Zero-insertion analyses could be partly confounded by invariant T cells such as MAIT and iNKT, although diverse VJ usage argued against such confounding for most clonotypes. In beta out-of-frame sequences, excess twin sharing was weaker, because having fewer shared sequences lowered the signal-to-noise ratio. Compared with coincidental sharing between unrelated individuals, an excess of low generation-probability sequences was observed among out-of-frame TCR alpha sequences shared between twins. Conclusions relied on cross-sectional statistical analysis, since the same donors could not be followed over many years.

Only healthy Caucasian donors were included. Three pairs of female monozygotic twins, all aged 18 to 29 years, made up the twin cohort. Peripheral blood mononuclear cells were used as the source from which RNA for TCR libraries was isolated. About this clonotype itself: Its antigen remains undetermined. No much larger clone is present one base from it, and per-base qualities are unavailable.

The library was built by means of 5' RACE. The instrument was an Illumina HiSeq 2000. Template switching added a universal primer binding site, and the final cDNA carried a unique molecular identifier that allowed TCR cDNA molecules to be counted accurately. Specific primers in the conserved constant-segment region were used to synthesize first-strand cDNA for the TCR alpha and beta chains. To control for contamination, every cDNA library carried two barcodes: a SMART-Mk sample barcode plus Illumina barcodes. Two successive PCR steps introduced TruSeq adapter sequences along with Illumina sample barcodes. TCR alpha and beta cDNA libraries were sequenced on the Illumina HiSeq platform with custom primers. The original methods were these. Unique molecular identifiers were extracted from raw reads with MiGEC, and CDR3 positions were determined with MiXCR. Recombination models were inferred per individual with the repgenHMM and IGoR tools using an EM algorithm. The tcR package in R was used for shared clonotype analysis, with sharing normalized by the product of cloneset sizes. To study raw recombination without the effects of thymic and clonal selection, out-of-frame nonproductive sequences were analyzed. Using fastp at Q25 and MiXCR, TCRdb reprocessed the public reads and kept productive beta chains. Rows with a matching CDR3 protein are joined into one entry that keeps the most common DNA and genes. For this entry, the V and J calls and clone size follow TCRdb and not the study's own pipeline. The sample includes approximately 680,000 distinct CDR3 sequences, with about 7.1% observed a single time. Around 1.6% of the sample comes from the top ten.

Trimming takes 5 bases off V and 1 base off J; junction bases not matched to a gene: 4. Via the germline V gene, CDR1 is SNHLY and CDR2 FYNNEI. The CDR3 sequence holds 17 residues, the cysteine and phenylalanine included. Just the 51-base CDR3 DNA is kept, in frame starting at base 1. These data are also associated with another study on yellow fever vaccine responses in identical twins. The second paper states: According to the authors, in identical twins the way T cells responded to vaccination appeared partly convergent and partly personalized. In identical twins, the study followed T cell clones that responded to the vaccine with precision.

This receptor was identified in a woman aged 18-29 years in good health. Recombination joined TRBV2 with TRBJ2-6; TRBD1 lines up with 11 middle nucleotides. The sequenced material came from PBMCs. The CDR3 in this case is CASSRTGGWSGANVLTF. The nucleotide sequence is given as TGTGCCAGCAGTCGGACAGGGGGCTGGTCTGGGGCCAACGTCCTGACTTTC.